A selection of T cell receptor beta chains follows, all from one sample in a study of beta chain features in type 1 diabetes. Sequencing was performed with immunoSEQ multiplex PCR; in TCRdb, only in-frame clones are kept and a portion is missing. The profile covers 95,000 to 150,000 clones, with around 17% appearing a single time and approximately 2.3% taken by the ten largest. What was sequenced was central memory CD4+ T cells from blood. These receptors came from a man aged 25 to 40 with type 1 diabetes. The conserved cysteine and the conserved F or W are not part of the CDR3 here. Fields, in order: V gene, J gene, CDR3 protein.

>TRBV10-3|TRBJ1-6
AISERDNSPLH
>TRBV7-2|TRBJ2-4
ASSLGVRVNIQY
>TRBV28|TRBJ2-4
ASRGAQNIQY
>TRBV7-9|TRBJ1-2
ASSPAGTGTRGYT
>TRBV28|TRBJ1-2
ASRRGTGGYGYT
>TRBV2|TRBJ2-5
ASSHDKYETQY
>TRBV9|TRBJ1-6
ASSPRLGGSPLH
>TRBV29-1|TRBJ2-1
SVEDRQIGNEQF
>TRBV11-2|TRBJ2-2
ASSLTLVSGDHTGELF
>TRBV15|TRBJ1-2
ATSSRDRGFYGYT
>TRBV7-9|TRBJ2-5
ASSDSRGRAKTLLETQY
>TRBV10-3|TRBJ2-3
AISRDGSSTDTQY
>TRBV29-1|TRBJ2-1
SVRDRAGYNEQF
>TRBV7-2|TRBJ2-2
ASRGPGGTAGELF
>TRBV15|TRBJ2-5
ATSSLAVGETQY
>TRBV6-6|TRBJ1-5
ATGAGGDQPQH
>TRBV7-2|TRBJ1-1
ASSRGRGTEAF
>TRBV7-2|TRBJ1-6
ASSSGTGGNSPLH
>TRBV29-1|TRBJ2-5
SVERQTEETQY
>TRBV5-6|TRBJ2-3
ASSLSRTADTQY
>TRBV5-4|TRBJ1-2
ASSLRQNYGYT
>TRBV27|TRBJ1-2
ASSWTGTGFSYGYT
>TRBV7-9|TRBJ1-2
ASSLETGDGYT
>TRBV28|TRBJ2-1
ASSWGTGEYNEQF
>TRBV7-2|TRBJ2-1
ASSLGVEKQF
>TRBV4-2|TRBJ2-1
ASSQVSGGIYNEQF
>TRBV9|TRBJ1-1
ASSISGTANTEAF
>TRBV7-2|TRBJ1-4
ASSLRVEEKLF
>TRBV6-5|TRBJ1-2
ASSNTGGGGYT
>TRBV6-5|TRBJ2-3
ASRTGESTDTQY
>TRBV29-1|TRBJ2-1
SAPTGSSSYNEQF
>TRBV5-4|TRBJ2-5
ASSTSQVVETQY